This entry lists 2 T cell receptor beta chains sequenced from one sample in a study of B cell selection in AIRE deficiency. Data came from immunoSEQ multiplex PCR; TCRdb stores just in-frame clones and leaves some out. The sample contains 20,000 to 30,000 clones, 96% of which appear only once. Sorting defined conventional CD4 T cells as CD4+CD127+. The sample was CD4+CD127+ conventional T cells sorted from PBMCs. All receptors come from a human donor in good health.

V and J are TRBV7-2 and TRBJ2-7; D call uncertain. This CDR3 is built from 14 residues. The ends were cut back, 5 bases at V and 2 bases at J, with 13 bases in the middle. The germline V gene has CDR1 SGHTA and CDR2 FQGNSA. Written as DNA, the CDR3 is TGTGCCAGCAGCCTAACCCCGACGGCCTACGAGCAGTACTTC. Protein product: CASSLTPTAYEQYF. Full variable domain (missing parts from reference TRBV7-2 and TRBJ2-7): GAGVSQSPSNKVTEKGKDVELRCDPISGHTALYWYRQSLGQGLEFLIYFQGNSAPDKSGLPSDRFSAERTGGSVSTLTIQRTQQEDSAVYLCASSLTPTAYEQYFGPGTRLTVT.

This chain uses TRBV5-4 with TRBJ2-1; D unclear. The germline gives CDR1 SGHNT, CDR2 YYREEE (reference sequence). The CDR3 is 13 residues long. V was trimmed by 0 bases and J by 5 bases, leaving 6 bases between them. The CDR3 DNA sequence: TGTGCCAGCAGCTTGGTTCCCGACAATGAGCAGTTCTTC. Amino acid sequence: CASSLVPDNEQFF. The full variable domain, with the rest looked up from reference TRBV5-4 and TRBJ2-1, is ETGVTQSPTHLIKTRGQQVTLRCSSQSGHNTVSWYQQALGQGPQFIFQYYREEENGRGNFPPRFSGLQFPNYSSELNVNALELDDSALYLCASSLVPDNEQFFGPGTRLTVL.